This TCR beta chain came from a study of T cell responses to AZD1222 COVID-19 vaccine. Study results and caveats: A mostly white British donor set with more females was recruited, and clonal diversity was possibly underestimated.

V was cut by 8 bases and J by 11 bases, with 19 bases left in between. Looked up from germline, CDR1 is MDHEN and CDR2 is SYDVKM. The CDR3 contains 13 residues. Regarding this clone: Antigen specificity is unknown.

Method: immunoSEQ multiplex PCR; TCRdb's copy keeps in-frame clones and lacks some. The sample yields some 150,000 clones, roughly nine tenths seen once. The source material was peripheral blood, sampled on day 0 of AZD1222 vaccination. This clonotype originated in an adult in good health. The V and J genes are TRBV28 and TRBJ2-1; D unclear. CDR3 protein: CASLGNRITKQFF. CDR3 DNA sequence: TGTGCCAGCCTCGGAAACAGAATAACTAAGCAGTTCTTC.